The following is a TCR beta chain sequence with its context. As yet, its antigen is unknown. Germline values: CDR1 SGHTA, CDR2 FQGNSA. The CDR3 is 17 residues long. A second roughly 6 to 12 cycle PCR used barcoded and J-beta primers. Researchers report that a template-switch adaptor with 12 random nucleotides tagged each cDNA molecule. Per sample, CDR3-containing paired-end reads numbered at least 2.5 million. One entry per CDR3 protein, called by TCRdb with MiXCR from the 5' RACE reads. This repertoire shows 850,000 to 1,100,000 distinct CDR3 sequences, roughly two fifths found once; its top ten account for around 13%. This entry is derived from a study of blood T cells in healthy people across ages. Findings and caveats of the study: Measured against age, TCR beta diversity per million T cells decreased in a roughly linear manner.

Sequenced sample: blood. The chain carries TRBV7-2 and TRBJ2-5; D is perhaps TRBD2 (7 bases). The better agreement between TRBJ2-7 and the DNA end casts doubt on the J call. The receptor comes from a man aged 18-30 years in good health. CDR3 amino acids: CASSFRGAEPGSYEQYF. The CDR3 DNA follows: TGTGCCAGCAGCTTTCGGGGGGCGGAACCAGGATCTTACGAGCAGTACTTC.